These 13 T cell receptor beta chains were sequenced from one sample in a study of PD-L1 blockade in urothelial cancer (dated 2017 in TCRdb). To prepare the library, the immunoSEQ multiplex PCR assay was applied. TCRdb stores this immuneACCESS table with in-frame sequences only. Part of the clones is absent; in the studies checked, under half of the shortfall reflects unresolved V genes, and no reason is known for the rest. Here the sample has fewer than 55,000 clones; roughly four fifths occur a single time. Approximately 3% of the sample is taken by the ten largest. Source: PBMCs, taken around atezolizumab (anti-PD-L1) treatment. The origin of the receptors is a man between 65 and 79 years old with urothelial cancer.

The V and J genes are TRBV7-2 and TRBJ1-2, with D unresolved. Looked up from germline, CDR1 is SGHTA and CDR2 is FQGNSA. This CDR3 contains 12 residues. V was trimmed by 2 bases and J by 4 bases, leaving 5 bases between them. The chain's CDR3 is CASSLNSYGYTF. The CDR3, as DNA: TGTGCCAGCAGCTTAAACAGCTATGGCTACACCTTC. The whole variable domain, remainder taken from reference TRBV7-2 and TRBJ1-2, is GAGVSQSPSNKVTEKGKDVELRCDPISGHTALYWYRQSLGQGLEFLIYFQGNSAPDKSGLPSDRFSAERTGGSVSTLTIQRTQQEDSAVYLCASSLNSYGYTFGSGTRLTVV.

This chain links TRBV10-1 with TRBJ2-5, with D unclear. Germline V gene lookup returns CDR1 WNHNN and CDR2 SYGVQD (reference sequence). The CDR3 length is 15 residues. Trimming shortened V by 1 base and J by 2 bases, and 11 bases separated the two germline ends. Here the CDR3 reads CASSEFAELQETQYF. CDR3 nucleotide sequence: TGCGCCAGCAGTGAGTTCGCGGAGCTACAAGAGACCCAGTACTTC.

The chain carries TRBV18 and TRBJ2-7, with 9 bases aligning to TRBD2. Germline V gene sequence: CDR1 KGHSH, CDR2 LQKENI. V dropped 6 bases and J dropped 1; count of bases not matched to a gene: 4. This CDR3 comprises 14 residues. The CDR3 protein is CASSPTSGSYEQYF. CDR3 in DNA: TGTGCCAGCTCGCCGACTAGCGGATCCTACGAGCAGTACTTC.

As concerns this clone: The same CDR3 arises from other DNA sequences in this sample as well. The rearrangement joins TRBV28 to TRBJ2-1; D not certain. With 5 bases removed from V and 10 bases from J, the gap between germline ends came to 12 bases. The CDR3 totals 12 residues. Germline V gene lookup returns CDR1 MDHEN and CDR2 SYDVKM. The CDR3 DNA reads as TGTGCCAGCAGTCAGTTATCAGGCGAGCAGTTCTTC. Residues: CASSQLSGEQFF.

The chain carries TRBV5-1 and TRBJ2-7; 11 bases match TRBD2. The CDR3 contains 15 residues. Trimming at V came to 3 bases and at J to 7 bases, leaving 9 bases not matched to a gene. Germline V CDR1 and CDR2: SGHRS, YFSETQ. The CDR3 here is CASSSQFASGGEQYF. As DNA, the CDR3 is TGCGCCAGCAGCTCCCAGTTCGCTAGCGGGGGGGAGCAGTACTTC.

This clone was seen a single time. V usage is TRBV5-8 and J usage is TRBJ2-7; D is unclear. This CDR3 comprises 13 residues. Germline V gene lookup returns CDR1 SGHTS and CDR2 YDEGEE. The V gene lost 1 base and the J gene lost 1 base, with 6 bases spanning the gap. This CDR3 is CASSLLSSYEQYF. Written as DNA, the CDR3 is TGTGCCAGCAGCTTGCTCAGTTCCTACGAGCAGTACTTC. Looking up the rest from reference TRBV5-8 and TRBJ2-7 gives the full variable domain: EAGVTQSPTHLIKTRGQQATLRCSPISGHTSVYWYQQALGLGLQFLLWYDEGEERNRGNFPPRFSGRQFPNYSSELNVNALELEDSALYLCASSLLSSYEQYFGPGTRLTVT.

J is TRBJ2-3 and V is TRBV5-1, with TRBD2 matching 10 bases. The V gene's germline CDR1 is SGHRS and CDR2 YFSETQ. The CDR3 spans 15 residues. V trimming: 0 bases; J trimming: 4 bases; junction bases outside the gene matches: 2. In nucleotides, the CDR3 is TGCGCCAGCAGCTTGGCCCTAGCGGGAGCAGATACGCAGTATTTT. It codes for CASSLALAGADTQYF.

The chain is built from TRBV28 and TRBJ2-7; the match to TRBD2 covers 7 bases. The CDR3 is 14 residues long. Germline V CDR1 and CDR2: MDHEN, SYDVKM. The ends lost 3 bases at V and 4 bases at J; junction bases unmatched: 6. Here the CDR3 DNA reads TGTGCCAGCAGTTTGTCTAGCGGAGATTACGAGCAGTACTTC. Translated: CASSLSSGDYEQYF.

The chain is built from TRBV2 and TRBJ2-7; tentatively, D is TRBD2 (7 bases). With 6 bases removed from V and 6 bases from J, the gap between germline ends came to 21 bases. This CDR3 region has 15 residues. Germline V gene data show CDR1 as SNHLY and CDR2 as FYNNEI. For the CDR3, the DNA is TGTGCCAGCAGAGTTGGACGGGGCGGGGGCTCCGAGCAGTACTTC. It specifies CASRVGRGGGSEQYF.

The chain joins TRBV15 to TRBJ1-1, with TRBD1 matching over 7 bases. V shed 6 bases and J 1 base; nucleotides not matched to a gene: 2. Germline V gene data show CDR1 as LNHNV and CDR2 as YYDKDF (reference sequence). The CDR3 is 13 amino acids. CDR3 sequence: CATRRGPNTEAFF. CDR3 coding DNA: TGTGCCACCAGAAGGGGGCCGAACACTGAAGCTTTCTTT. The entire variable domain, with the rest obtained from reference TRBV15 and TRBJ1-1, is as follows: DAMVIQNPRYQVTQFGKPVTLSCSQTLNHNVMYWYQQKSSQAPKLLFHYYDKDFNNEADTPDNFQSRRPNTSFCFLDIRSPGLGDTAMYLCATRRGPNTEAFFGQGTRLTVV.

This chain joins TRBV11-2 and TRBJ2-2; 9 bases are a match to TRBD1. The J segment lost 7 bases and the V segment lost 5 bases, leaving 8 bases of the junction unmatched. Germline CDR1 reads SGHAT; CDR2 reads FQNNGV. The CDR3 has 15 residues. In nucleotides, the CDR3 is TGTGCCAGCAGCCATAGGACAGGGGTTCTCGGGGAGCTGTTTTTT. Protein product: CASSHRTGVLGELFF.

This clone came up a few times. The CDR3 DNA reads as TGTGCCAGCAGCTTGGAGGCAGGGCTTTATGGCTACACCTTC. This gives the protein CASSLEAGLYGYTF. J is TRBJ1-2 and V is TRBV5-6; weak D call: TRBD1 (5 bases). Looked up from germline, CDR1 is SGHDT and CDR2 is YYEEEE. The CDR3 has 14 amino acids. V lost 0 bases and J 5 bases, leaving 11 bases between the germline ends.

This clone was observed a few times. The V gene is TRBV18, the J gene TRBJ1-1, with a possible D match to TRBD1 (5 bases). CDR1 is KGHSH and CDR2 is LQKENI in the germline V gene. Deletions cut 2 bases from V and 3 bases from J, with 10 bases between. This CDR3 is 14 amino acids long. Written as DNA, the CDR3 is TGTGCCAGCTCACCAACCACAGGAGACACTGAAGCTTTCTTT. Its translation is CASSPTTGDTEAFF.